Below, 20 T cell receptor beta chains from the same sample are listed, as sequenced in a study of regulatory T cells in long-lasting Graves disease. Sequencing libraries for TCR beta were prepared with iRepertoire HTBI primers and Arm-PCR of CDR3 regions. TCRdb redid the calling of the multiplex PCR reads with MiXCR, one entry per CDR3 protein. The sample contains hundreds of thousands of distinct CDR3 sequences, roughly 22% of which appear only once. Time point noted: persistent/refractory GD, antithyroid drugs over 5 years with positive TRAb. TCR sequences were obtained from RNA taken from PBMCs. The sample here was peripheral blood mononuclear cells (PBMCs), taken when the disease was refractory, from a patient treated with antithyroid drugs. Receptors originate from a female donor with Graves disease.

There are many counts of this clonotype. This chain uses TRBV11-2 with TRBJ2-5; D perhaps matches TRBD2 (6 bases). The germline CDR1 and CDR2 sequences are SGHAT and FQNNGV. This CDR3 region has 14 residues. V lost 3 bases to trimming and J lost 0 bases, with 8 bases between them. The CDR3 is CASSLGLNQETQYF. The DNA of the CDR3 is TGTGCCAGCAGCTTGGGACTTAACCAAGAGACCCAGTACTTC.

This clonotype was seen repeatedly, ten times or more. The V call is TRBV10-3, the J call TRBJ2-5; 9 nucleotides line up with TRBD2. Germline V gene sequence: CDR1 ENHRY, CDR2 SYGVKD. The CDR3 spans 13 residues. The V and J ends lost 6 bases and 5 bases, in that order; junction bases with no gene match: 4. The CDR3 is CAISAGTSETQYF. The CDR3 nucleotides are TGTGCCATCAGCGCCGGGACTAGCGAGACCCAGTACTTC.

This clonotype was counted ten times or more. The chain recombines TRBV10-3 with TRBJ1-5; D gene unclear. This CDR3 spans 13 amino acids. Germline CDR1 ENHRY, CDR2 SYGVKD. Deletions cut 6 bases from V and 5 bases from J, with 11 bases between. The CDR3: CAISWESYQPQHF. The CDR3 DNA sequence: TGTGCCATCAGCTGGGAGAGCTATCAGCCCCAGCATTTT.

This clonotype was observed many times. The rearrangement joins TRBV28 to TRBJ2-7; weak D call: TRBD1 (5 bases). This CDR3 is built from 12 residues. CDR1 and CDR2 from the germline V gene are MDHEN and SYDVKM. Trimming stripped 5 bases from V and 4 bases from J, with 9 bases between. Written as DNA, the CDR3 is TGTGCCAGCAGTGCCTACAGGTACGAGCAGTACTTC. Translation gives CASSAYRYEQYF.

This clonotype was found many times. CDR3 DNA: TGTGCCAGCACAAGGGTACACGGGGAGCTGTTTTTT. It yields the protein CASTRVHGELFF. The genes are TRBV28 and TRBJ2-2; no clear D gene. The CDR3 loop spans 12 amino acids. The germline CDR1 and CDR2 sequences are MDHEN and SYDVKM. V was cut by 7 bases and J by 7 bases, with 10 bases left in between. Drawing the rest from reference TRBV28 and TRBJ2-2, the complete variable domain is DVKVTQSSRYLVKRTGEKVFLECVQDMDHENMFWYRQDPGLGLRLIYFSYDVKMKEKGDIPEGYSVSREKKERFSLILESASTNQTSMYLCASTRVHGELFFGEGSRLTVL.

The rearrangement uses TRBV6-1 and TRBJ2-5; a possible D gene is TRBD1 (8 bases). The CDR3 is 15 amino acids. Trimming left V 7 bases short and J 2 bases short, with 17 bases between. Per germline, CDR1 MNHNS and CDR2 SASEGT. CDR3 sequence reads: CASNPGQGGQETQYF. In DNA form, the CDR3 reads TGTGCCAGCAACCCAGGACAGGGAGGGCAAGAGACCCAGTACTTC.

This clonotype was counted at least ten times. CDR3 nucleotides: TGTGCCAGCAGTGACGACAGGCCGAATCAGCCCCAGCATTTT. The encoded protein is CASSDDRPNQPQHF. V is TRBV6-1 and J is TRBJ1-5; the D gene is possibly TRBD1 (6 bases). Looked up from germline, CDR1 is MNHNS and CDR2 is SASEGT. CDR3 length: 14 residues. The V end was cut by 3 bases, the J end by 4 bases, with 10 bases between.

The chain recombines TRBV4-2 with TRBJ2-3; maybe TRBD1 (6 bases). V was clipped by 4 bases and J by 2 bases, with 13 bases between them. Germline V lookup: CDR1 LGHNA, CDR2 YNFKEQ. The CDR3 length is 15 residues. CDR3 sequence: CASSPGEKHTDTQYF. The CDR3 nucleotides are TGTGCCAGCAGCCCAGGGGAGAAGCACACAGATACGCAGTATTTT.

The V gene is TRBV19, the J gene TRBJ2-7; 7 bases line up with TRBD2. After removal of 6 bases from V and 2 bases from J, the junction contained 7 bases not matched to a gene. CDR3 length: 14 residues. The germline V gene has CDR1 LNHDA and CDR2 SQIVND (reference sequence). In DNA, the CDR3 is TGTGCCAGTAGCCCCTTAGCGGGCCCCTACGAGCAGTACTTC. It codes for CASSPLAGPYEQYF.

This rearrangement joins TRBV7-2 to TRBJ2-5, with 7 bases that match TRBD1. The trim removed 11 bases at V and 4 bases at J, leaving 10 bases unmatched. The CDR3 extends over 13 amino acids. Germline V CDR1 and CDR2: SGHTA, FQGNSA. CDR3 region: CAWNPTGRETQYF. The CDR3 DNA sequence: TGTGCCTGGAACCCGACAGGGAGAGAGACCCAGTACTTC.

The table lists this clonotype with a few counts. This CDR3 is CASIFRVLHSGNTIYF. The CDR3 DNA sequence: TGTGCCAGTATCTTTCGGGTACTACACTCTGGAAACACCATATATTTT. The chain joins TRBV19 to TRBJ1-3; D gene ambiguous. Germline V lookup: CDR1 LNHDA, CDR2 SQIVND (reference sequence). The CDR3 loop spans 16 amino acids. The V and J ends lost 7 bases and 0 bases respectively, with 16 bases between them. The variable domain in full, with the rest retrieved from reference TRBV19 and TRBJ1-3, is DGGITQSPKYLFRKEGQNVTLSCEQNLNHDAMYWYRQDPGQGLRLIYYSQIVNDFQKGDIAEGYSVSREKKESFPLTVTSAQKNPTAFYLCASIFRVLHSGNTIYFGEGSWLTVV.

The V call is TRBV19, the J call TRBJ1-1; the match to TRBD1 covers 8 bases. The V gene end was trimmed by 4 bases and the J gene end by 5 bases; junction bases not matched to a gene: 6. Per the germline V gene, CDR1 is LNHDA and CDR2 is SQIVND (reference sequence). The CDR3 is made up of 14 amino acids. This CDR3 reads CASSTGGIGTEAFF. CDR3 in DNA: TGTGCCAGTAGTACAGGGGGCATCGGAACTGAAGCTTTCTTT.

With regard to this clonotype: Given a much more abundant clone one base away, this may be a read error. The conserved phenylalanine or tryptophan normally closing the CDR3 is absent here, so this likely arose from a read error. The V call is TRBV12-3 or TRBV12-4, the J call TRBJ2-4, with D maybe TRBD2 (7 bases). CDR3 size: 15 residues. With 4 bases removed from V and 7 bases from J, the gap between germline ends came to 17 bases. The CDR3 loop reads CASSSNMGGGNIQYS. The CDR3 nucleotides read TGTGCCAGCAGTTCGAATATGGGAGGGGGGAACATTCAGTACTCC.

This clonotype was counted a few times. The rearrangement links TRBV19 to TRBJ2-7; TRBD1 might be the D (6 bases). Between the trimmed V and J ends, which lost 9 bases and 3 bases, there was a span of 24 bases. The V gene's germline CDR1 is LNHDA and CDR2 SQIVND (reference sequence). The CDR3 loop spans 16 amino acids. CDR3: CASSRSWGQGFYEQYF. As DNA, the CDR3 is TGTGCCAGCAGCCGATCCTGGGGGCAGGGGTTCTACGAGCAGTACTTC. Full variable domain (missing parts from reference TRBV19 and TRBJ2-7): DGGITQSPKYLFRKEGQNVTLSCEQNLNHDAMYWYRQDPGQGLRLIYYSQIVNDFQKGDIAEGYSVSREKKESFPLTVTSAQKNPTAFYLCASSRSWGQGFYEQYFGPGTRLTVT.

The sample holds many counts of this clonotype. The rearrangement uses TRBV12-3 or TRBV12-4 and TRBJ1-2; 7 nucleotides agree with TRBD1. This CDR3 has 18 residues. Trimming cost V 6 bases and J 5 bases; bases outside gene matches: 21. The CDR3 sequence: CASSDHTGQVEPRYGYTF. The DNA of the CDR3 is TGTGCCAGCAGCGACCACACCGGACAGGTAGAGCCGCGATATGGCTACACCTTC.

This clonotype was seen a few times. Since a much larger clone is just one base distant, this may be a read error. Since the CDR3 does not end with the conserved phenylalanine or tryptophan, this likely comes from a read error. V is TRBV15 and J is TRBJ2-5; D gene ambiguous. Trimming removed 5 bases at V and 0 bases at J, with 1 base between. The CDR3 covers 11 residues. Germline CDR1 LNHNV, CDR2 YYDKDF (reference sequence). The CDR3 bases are TGTGCCACCAGCTACCAAGAGACCCAGTACCTC. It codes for CATSYQETQYL.

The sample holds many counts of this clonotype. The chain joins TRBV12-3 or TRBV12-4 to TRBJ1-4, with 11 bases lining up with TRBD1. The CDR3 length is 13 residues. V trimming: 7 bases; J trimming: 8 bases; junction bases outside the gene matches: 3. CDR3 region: CASTWTGGEKLFF. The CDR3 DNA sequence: TGTGCCAGCACTTGGACAGGGGGCGAAAAACTGTTTTTT.

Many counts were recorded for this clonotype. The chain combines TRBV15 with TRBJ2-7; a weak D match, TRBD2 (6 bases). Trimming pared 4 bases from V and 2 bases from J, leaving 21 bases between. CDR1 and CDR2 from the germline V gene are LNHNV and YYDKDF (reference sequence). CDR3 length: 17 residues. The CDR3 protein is CATSIRPPGDQTYEQYF. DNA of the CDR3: TGTGCCACCAGCATACGACCCCCGGGGGACCAAACCTACGAGCAGTACTTC. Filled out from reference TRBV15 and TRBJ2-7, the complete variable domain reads DAMVIQNPRYQVTQFGKPVTLSCSQTLNHNVMYWYQQKSSQAPKLLFHYYDKDFNNEADTPDNFQSRRPNTSFCFLDIRSPGLGDTAMYLCATSIRPPGDQTYEQYFGPGTRLTVT.

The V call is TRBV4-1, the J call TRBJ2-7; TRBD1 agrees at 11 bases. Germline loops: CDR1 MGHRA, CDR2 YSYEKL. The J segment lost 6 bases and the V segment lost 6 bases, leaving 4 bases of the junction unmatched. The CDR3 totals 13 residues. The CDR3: CASRGTGGREQYF. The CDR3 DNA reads TGCGCCAGCAGGGGGACAGGGGGTCGCGAGCAGTACTTC.

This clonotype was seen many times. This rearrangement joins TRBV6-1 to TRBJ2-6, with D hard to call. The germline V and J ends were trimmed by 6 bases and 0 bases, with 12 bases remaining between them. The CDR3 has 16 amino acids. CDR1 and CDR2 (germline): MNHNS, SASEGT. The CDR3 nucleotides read TGTGCCAGCAGCCAAGGGCTTAACTCTGGGGCCAACGTCCTGACTTTC. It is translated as CASSQGLNSGANVLTF.